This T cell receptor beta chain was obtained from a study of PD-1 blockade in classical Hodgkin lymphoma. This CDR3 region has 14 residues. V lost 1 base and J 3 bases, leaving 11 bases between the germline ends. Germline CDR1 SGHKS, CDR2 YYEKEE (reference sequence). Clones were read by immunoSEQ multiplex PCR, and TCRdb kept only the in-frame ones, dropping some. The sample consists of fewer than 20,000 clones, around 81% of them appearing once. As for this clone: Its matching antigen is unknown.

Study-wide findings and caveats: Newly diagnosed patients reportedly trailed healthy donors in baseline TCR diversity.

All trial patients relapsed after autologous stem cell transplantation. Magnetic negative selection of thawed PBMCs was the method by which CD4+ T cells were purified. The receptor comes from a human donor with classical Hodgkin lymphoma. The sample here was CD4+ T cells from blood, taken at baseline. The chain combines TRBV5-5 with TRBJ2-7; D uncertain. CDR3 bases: TGTGCCAGCAGCTTGTCCGGGTTTAACTACGAGCAGTACTTC. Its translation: CASSLSGFNYEQYF.